This T cell receptor beta chain was documented in a study of blood T cell repertoires in COVID-19. CDR3 length: 13 residues. With 6 bases removed from V and 6 bases from J, the gap between germline ends came to 15 bases. CDR1 is SGHRS and CDR2 is YFSETQ in the germline V gene. The authors' processing: Estimation of nucleated cell counts relied on the amplification of reference gene primers. Assay: immunoSEQ multiplex PCR; the TCRdb copy retains only in-frame clones and omits some. The D gene and trimming were derived from the DNA, and the V and J assignments and clone size from that table. This table holds some 270,000 clones, under 95% found once. This study enrolled people aged roughly 18 to 89 from around 26 US geographic areas. Clinical history reported by participants formed the basis on which cohorts were assigned. People in the exposed group encountered a COVID-19 case within 2 weeks before entering the study.

This TCR derives from a middle-aged man who had been exposed to COVID-19. V gene TRBV5-1 combines with J gene TRBJ1-1; tentatively, D is TRBD1 (6 bases). The sample comprised PBMCs or T cells enriched from blood (not recorded which). The CDR3, as DNA: TGCGCCAGCAAGATAACAGGGTCTTCTGAAGCTTTCTTT. Its translation: CASKITGSSEAFF.